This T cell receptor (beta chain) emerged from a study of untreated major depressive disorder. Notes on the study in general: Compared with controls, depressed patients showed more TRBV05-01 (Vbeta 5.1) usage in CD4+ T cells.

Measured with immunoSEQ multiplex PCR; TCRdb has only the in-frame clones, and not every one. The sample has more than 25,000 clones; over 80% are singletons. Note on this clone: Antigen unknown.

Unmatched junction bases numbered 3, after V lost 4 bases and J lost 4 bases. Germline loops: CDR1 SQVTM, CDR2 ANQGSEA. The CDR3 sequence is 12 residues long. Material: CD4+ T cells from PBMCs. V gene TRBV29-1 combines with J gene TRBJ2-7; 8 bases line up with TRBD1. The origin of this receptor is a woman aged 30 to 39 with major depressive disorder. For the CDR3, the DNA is TGCAGCGTTGGCAGGGGGCAGTACGAGCAGTACTTC. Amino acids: CSVGRGQYEQYF.